This T cell receptor beta chain was recorded in a study of T cells after yellow fever vaccination. Regarding the study as a whole: Post-booster repertoires again held most primary-vaccination clones (roughly 96% CD4, 75% to 90% CD8).

In this sample, this clonotype turned up a few times. Its target is unknown. TCRdb re-called the 5' RACE reads through MiXCR, storing one row per CDR3 protein. This table holds approximately 450,000 distinct CDR3 sequences, around a sixth found once. V gave up 5 bases and J gave up 6 bases; unmatched junction bases: 11. Germline CDR1 and CDR2: SQVTM and ANQGSEA. The CDR3 contains 14 residues. The specimen comprised PBMCs, sampled before the yellow fever booster vaccination. This clonotype was sampled from a man in his late teens or twenties who received the YFV17D yellow fever vaccine. V and J are TRBV29-1 and TRBJ2-3; TRBD1 aligns across 7 bases. The CDR3 spells CSVHWTGEGDTQYF. The CDR3 region has the DNA TGCAGCGTTCACTGGACAGGAGAAGGGGATACGCAGTATTTT.